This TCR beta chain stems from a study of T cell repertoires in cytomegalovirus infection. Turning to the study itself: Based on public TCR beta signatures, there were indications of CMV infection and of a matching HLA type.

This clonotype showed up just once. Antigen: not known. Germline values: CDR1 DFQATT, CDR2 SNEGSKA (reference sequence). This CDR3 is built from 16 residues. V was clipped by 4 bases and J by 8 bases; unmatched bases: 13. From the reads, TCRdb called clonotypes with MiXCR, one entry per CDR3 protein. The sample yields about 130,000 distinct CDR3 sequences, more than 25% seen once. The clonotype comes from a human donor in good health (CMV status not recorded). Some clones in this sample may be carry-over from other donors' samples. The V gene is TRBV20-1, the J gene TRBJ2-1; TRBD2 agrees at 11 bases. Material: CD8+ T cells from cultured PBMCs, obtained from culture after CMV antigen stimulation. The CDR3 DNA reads TGCAGTGCTACCTCGAGGCTAGCGGGGGGACGGTATGAGCAGTTCTTC. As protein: CSATSRLAGGRYEQFF.